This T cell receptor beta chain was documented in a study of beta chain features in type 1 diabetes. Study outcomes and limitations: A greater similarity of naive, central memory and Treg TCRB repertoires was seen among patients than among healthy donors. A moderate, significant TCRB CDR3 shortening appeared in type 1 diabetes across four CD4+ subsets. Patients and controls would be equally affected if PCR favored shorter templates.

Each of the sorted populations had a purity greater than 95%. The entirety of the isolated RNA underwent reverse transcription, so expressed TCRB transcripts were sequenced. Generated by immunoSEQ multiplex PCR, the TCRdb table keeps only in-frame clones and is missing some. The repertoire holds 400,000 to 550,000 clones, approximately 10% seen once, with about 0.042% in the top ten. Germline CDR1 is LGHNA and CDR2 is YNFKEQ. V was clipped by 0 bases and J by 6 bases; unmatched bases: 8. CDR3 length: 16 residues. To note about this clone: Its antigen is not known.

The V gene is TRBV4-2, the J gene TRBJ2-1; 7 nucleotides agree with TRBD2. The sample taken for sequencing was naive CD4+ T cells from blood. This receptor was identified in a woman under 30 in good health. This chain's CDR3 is CASSQEVAGATNEQFF. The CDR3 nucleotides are TGTGCCAGCAGCCAAGAGGTTGCGGGAGCGACCAATGAGCAGTTCTTC.